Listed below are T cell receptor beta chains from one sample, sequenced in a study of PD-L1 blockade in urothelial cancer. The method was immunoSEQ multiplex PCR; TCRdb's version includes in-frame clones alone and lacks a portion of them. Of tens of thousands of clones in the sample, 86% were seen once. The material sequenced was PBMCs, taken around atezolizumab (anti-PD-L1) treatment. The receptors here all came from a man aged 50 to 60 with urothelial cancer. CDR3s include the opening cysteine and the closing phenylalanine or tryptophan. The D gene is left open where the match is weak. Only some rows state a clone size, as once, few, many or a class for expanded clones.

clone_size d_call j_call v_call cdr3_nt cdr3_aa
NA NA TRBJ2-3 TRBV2 TGTGCCAGCAGGTCCGGAGACCTCCCGCAAGATACGCAGTATTTT CASRSGDLPQDTQYF
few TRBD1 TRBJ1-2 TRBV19 TGTGCCAGTAGTATCGACAGGGGGCAGGACTATGGCTACACCTTC CASSIDRGQDYGYTF
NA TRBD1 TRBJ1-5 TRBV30 TGTGCCTGGAGTAAGGGGGCAGGGACAAATCAGCCCCAGCATTTT CAWSKGAGTNQPQHF
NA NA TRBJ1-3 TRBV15 TGTGCCACCAGCAGATCTGGGGCAGGGAAGCCTGGAAACACCATATATTTT CATSRSGAGKPGNTIYF
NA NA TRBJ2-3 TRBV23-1 TGCGCCAGCAGTCAGGGGGCACAAGATACGCAGTATTTT CASSQGAQDTQYF
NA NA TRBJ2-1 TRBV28 TGTGCCAGCAGTGCCTCCGGGCGGGGGCAATTCTTC CASSASGRGQFF
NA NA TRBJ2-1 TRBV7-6 TGTGCCAGCACCGAGAGGGGGAGGGACTACAATGAGCAGTTCTTC CASTERGRDYNEQFF
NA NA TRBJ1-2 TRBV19 TGTGCCAGTAGTATCAATCGGTCTCTTCCCCGCGGCTACACCTTC CASSINRSLPRGYTF
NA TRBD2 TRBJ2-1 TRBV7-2 TGTGCCAGCAGCTTCCGTGGACTAGCCAGCTCCTACAATGAGCAGTTCTTC CASSFRGLASSYNEQFF
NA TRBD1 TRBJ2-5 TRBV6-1 TGTGCCAGCAGTGCCGGGACAGGGGTGGAGACCCAGTACTTC CASSAGTGVETQYF
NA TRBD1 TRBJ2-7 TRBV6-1 TGTGCCAGCAGCCGACAGGGAACGAACTACGAGCAGTACTTC CASSRQGTNYEQYF
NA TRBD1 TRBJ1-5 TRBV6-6 TGTGCCAGCAGTTTGGACAGGGGGAACCAGCCCCAGCATTTT CASSLDRGNQPQHF
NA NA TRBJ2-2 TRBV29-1 TGCAGCGCCAGACCGGGCAGGGGCAGGACCGGGGAGCTGTTTTTT CSARPGRGRTGELFF
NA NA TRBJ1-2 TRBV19 TGTGCCAGTAGTATAGTTGGAGGCGGTTATGGCTACACCTTC CASSIVGGGYGYTF
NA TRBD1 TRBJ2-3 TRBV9 TGTGCCAGCAGCGTAGAAGGACAGGGTGGGGATACGCAGTATTTT CASSVEGQGGDTQYF
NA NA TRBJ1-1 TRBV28 TGTGCCAGCAGTTTAGGAGGGGCGAGGAACACTGAAGCTTTCTTT CASSLGGARNTEAFF
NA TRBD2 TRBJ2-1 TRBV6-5 TGTGCCAGCAGTTACTTTTCTAGCGGGAGGTACAATGAGCAGTTCTTC CASSYFSSGRYNEQFF
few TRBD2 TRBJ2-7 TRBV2 TGTGCCAGCAGGGGGGGGTCCTACGAGCAGTACTTC CASRGGSYEQYF
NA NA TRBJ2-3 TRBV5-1 TGCGCCAGCAGTGGAGGAGGGAGGAATGCAGATACGCAGTATTTT CASSGGGRNADTQYF
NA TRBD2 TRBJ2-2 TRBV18 TGTGCCAGCTCACCACTCGCGGGAGACCCTGAGTGGCTGTTTTTT CASSPLAGDPEWLFF
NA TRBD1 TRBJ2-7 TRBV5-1 TGCGCCAGCAGCTCCCACCCCTCGGGACAGGGGCCCTACGAGCAGTACTTC CASSSHPSGQGPYEQYF
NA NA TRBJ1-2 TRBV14 TGTGCCAGCAGCCAAGATTTTACTGCGGTATCTGGCTACACCTTC CASSQDFTAVSGYTF
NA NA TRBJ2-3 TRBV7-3 TGTGCCAGCAGTCAATGGGCGGGACGCACAGATACGCAGTATTTT CASSQWAGRTDTQYF
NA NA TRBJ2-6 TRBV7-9 TGTGCCAGCAATTCGGCAGGGCGGCATGCAGGGGCCAACGTCCTGACTTTC CASNSAGRHAGANVLTF
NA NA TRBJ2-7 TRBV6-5 TGTGCCAGCAGAGCTGTCGCCGGGGACTACGAGCAGTACTTC CASRAVAGDYEQYF
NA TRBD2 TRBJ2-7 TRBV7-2 TGTGCCAGCAGCTTAGGTTCTAGCGGGATTTACGAGCAGTACTTC CASSLGSSGIYEQYF
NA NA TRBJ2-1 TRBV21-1 TGTGCCTTCCTGCGGGCCCTCCATCGCGATGAGCAGTTCTTC CAFLRALHRDEQFF
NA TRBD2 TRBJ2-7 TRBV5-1 TGCGCCAGCAGCTTTACAGCGGGAGCGTCGGAGCAGTACTTC CASSFTAGASEQYF
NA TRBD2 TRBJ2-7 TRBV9 TGTGCCAGCAGCGTCCAAGCGGGAGGGAGCTCCTACGAGCAGTACTTC CASSVQAGGSSYEQYF
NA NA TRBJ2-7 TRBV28 TGTGCCAGCAGTTTAAAACCGCTACTCGGGCAGTACTTC CASSLKPLLGQYF
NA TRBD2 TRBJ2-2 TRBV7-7 TGTGCTAGCGGGACTAGCGGGAGTTCCGGGGAGCTGTTTTTT CASGTSGSSGELFF
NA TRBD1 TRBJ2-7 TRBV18 TGTGCCAGCTCTGGGACAGCTTCCTACGAGCAGTACTTC CASSGTASYEQYF
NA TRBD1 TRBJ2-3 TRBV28 TGTGCCAGCAGTTCGACAGGGGTTACTTGGGATACGCAGTATTTT CASSSTGVTWDTQYF
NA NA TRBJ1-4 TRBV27 TGTGCCAGCAAGCCGTCGGGGGCAACTAATGAAAAACTGTTTTTT CASKPSGATNEKLFF
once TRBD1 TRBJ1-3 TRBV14 TGTGCCAGCAGCCGGGACAGCTCTGGAAACACCATATATTTT CASSRDSSGNTIYF
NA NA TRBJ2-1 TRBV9 TGTGCCAGCAGCGTGACAGGGGGACTAGCGATGCAGTTCTTC CASSVTGGLAMQFF
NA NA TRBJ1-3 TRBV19 TGTGCCAGTAGAAGAGGTAGCTCTGGAAACACCATATATTTT CASRRGSSGNTIYF
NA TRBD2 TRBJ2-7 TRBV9 TGTGCCACCAAACTAGCGAAGGTCTACGAGCAGTACTTC CATKLAKVYEQYF
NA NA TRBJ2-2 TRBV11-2 TGTGCCACCCTCGAGTACAGGGTCACCGGGGAGCTGTTTTTT CATLEYRVTGELFF
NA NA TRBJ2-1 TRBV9 TGTGCCAGCAGCGTAGGCGGGCTGGGTAACAATGAGCAGTTCTTC CASSVGGLGNNEQFF
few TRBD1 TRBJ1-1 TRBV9 TGTGCCAGCAGCCCACTTTCACAGGGGCACGCTTTCTTT CASSPLSQGHAFF
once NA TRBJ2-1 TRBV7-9 TGTGCCAGCAGCCGACGGGACTCCGGTTACAATGAGCAGTTCTTC CASSRRDSGYNEQFF
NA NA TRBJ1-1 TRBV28 TGTGCCAGCAGTTTAACACAGGGAAGGGGTGAAGCTTTCTTT CASSLTQGRGEAFF
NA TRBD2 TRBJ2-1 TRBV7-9 TGTGCCAGCAGCTTAGGGCGGGAGTTTCGTTATGAGCAGTTCTTC CASSLGREFRYEQFF
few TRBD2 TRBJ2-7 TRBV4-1 TGCGCCAGCAGCCAAGATTTAATGGGAGCGGGAGGCTCCTACGAGCAGTACTTC CASSQDLMGAGGSYEQYF
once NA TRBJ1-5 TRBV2 TGTGCCAGCAGTGTCACCGGTAGCAATCAGCCCCAGCATTTT CASSVTGSNQPQHF
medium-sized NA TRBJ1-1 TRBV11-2 TGTGCCAGCACCAAACAGGGAAACACTGAAGCTTTCTTT CASTKQGNTEAFF
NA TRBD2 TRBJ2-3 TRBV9 TGTGCCAGCAGCGTGCTAGCGGGAGGCCACACAGATACGCAGTATTTT CASSVLAGGHTDTQYF
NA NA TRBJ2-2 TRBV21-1 TGTGCCAGCAGCAAAGACGGGAAGGGGGACAGAAACACCGGGGAGCTGTTTTTT CASSKDGKGDRNTGELFF
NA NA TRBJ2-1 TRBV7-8 TGTGCCAGCAGCTCCCCTAGGGGGGAGCAGTTCTTC CASSSPRGEQFF
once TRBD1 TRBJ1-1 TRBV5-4 TGTGCCAGCAGCTCCGGGACAGCCATGAACACTGAAGCTTTCTTT CASSSGTAMNTEAFF
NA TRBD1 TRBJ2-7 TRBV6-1 TGTGCCAGCAGTGAAAAAGACAGGGGTATAGGCTACGAGCAGTACTTC CASSEKDRGIGYEQYF
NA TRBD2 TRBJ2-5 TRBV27 TGTGCCAGCAGTCGAGGAGCGGGGGAGACCCAGTACTTC CASSRGAGETQYF
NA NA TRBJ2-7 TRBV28 TGTGCCAGCAGTTTTAGCGAGTACGGGCAGTACTTC CASSFSEYGQYF
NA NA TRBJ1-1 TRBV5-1 TGCGCCAGCAGCTTGACGTCCGGACATCCGAACACTGAAGCTTTCTTT CASSLTSGHPNTEAFF
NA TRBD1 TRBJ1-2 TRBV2 TGTGCCAGCAGAGTAACCCTACAGGGGGCGATTTTCTATGGCTACACCTTC CASRVTLQGAIFYGYTF
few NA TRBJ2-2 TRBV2 TGTGCCAGCAGCCTCTCGGAGGGGAGCGGCGGGGAGCTGTTTTTT CASSLSEGSGGELFF
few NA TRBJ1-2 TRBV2 TGTGCCAGCTGGGGGCTCCGGAATGGCTACACCTTC CASWGLRNGYTF
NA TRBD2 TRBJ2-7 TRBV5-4 TGTGCCAGCAGCTTGGGGGGAGCGGGAGGGGCCTACGAGCAGTACTTC CASSLGGAGGAYEQYF